One and the same sample provided the 23 T cell receptor beta chains below, sequenced in a study of somatic mutations in cytotoxic T cells in rheumatoid arthritis (dated by TCRdb to the late 2010s). The protocol used for the library was the immunoSEQ multiplex PCR assay. Not all clones reach the TCRdb copy of this immuneACCESS table, which keeps in-frame sequences only. Checked studies attribute under half of the gap to unresolved V genes and leave the rest unexplained. Recorded for this sample are just over 15,000 clones; under 80% of them occurred a single time. The ten largest clones represent more than 13% of the sample. Sequenced sample: CD8+ T cells sorted from blood. The origin of the receptors is an adult with rheumatoid arthritis.

The genes are TRBV10-1 and TRBJ2-1, with TRBD2 matching over 8 bases. This CDR3 region has 12 residues. V was clipped by 5 bases and J by 8 bases; unmatched bases: 2. The germline CDR1 and CDR2 sequences are WNHNN and SYGVQD (reference sequence). The CDR3 DNA follows: TGCGCCAGCAGTACCGGGGGGGATGAGCAGTTCTTC. Amino acids: CASSTGGDEQFF.

The chain links TRBV29-1 to TRBJ1-1; a weak D match, TRBD1 (5 bases). Deletions cut 6 bases from V and 0 bases from J, with 11 bases between. The germline V gene encodes CDR1 SQVTM and CDR2 ANQGSEA. This CDR3 is built from 13 residues. The chain's CDR3 is CSVSEGLNTEAFF. The DNA of the CDR3 is TGCAGCGTATCCGAGGGACTGAACACTGAAGCTTTCTTT.

The chain carries TRBV5-6 and TRBJ1-2; TRBD1 matches at 9 bases. Germline lookup yields CDR1 SGHDT and CDR2 YYEEEE. V shed 4 bases and J 5 bases; nucleotides not matched to a gene: 6. The CDR3 is made up of 14 amino acids. The CDR3 loop is CASSGWTGAYGYTF. CDR3 DNA sequence: TGTGCCAGCAGCGGGTGGACAGGGGCTTATGGCTACACCTTC.

This chain connects TRBV5-6 to TRBJ2-5, with TRBD1 matching 7 bases. The CDR3 runs 16 residues. Trimming at V came to 0 bases and at J to 2 bases, leaving 7 bases not matched to a gene. Germline V gene data show CDR1 as SGHDT and CDR2 as YYEEEE. The CDR3 protein is CASSLEGTAAQETQYF. The DNA for the CDR3 is TGTGCCAGCAGCTTGGAAGGGACAGCTGCACAAGAGACCCAGTACTTC.

The chain carries TRBV6-5 and TRBJ1-2; a weak D match, TRBD1 (6 bases). Germline V gives CDR1 MNHEY, CDR2 SVGAGI. The CDR3 consists of 15 residues. Trimming shortened V by 1 base and J by 5 bases, and 14 bases separated the two germline ends. The CDR3 bases are TGTGCCAGCAGTTACTATAGGGGGGCCCCTTATGGCTACACCTTC. Amino acid sequence: CASSYYRGAPYGYTF.

The V call is TRBV7-9, the J call TRBJ2-3; no reliable D call. The CDR3 spans 13 residues. Looked up from germline, CDR1 is SEHNR and CDR2 is FQNEAQ (reference sequence). V shed 1 base and J shed 0 bases, with 2 bases lying between them. CDR3 region: CASSLESTDTQYF. The CDR3 DNA reads as TGTGCCAGCAGCTTAGAGAGCACAGATACGCAGTATTTT. The whole variable domain, remainder taken from reference TRBV7-9 and TRBJ2-3, is DTGVSQNPRHKITKRGQNVTFRCDPISEHNRLYWYRQTLGQGPEFLTYFQNEAQLEKSRLLSDRFSAERPKGSFSTLEIQRTEQGDSAMYLCASSLESTDTQYFGPGTRLTVL.

The rearrangement links TRBV5-1 to TRBJ2-5, with TRBD1 matching 8 bases. There are 13 residues in the CDR3. V lost 2 bases, J lost 4 bases, and 1 base stayed unmatched. Germline lookup yields CDR1 SGHRS and CDR2 YFSETQ. CDR3 residues: CASSFGQGETQYF. In DNA, the CDR3 is TGCGCCAGCAGCTTCGGACAGGGAGAGACCCAGTACTTC.

The chain is built from TRBV5-1 and TRBJ2-7, with D possibly being TRBD2 (5 bases). The CDR3 sequence is 15 residues long. V was cut by 1 base and J by 5 bases, with 16 bases left in between. Germline V gives CDR1 SGHRS, CDR2 YFSETQ. CDR3 in DNA: TGCGCCAGCAGCTTGTCGGTGGGATTCGGGGACGAGCAGTACTTC. Amino acids: CASSLSVGFGDEQYF.

V usage is TRBV20-1 and J usage is TRBJ1-1; the D is unclear. Trimming shortened V by 0 bases and J by 5 bases, and 4 bases separated the two germline ends. Germline V gene lookup returns CDR1 DFQATT and CDR2 SNEGSKA (reference sequence). The CDR3 covers 11 residues. CDR3 coding DNA: TGCAGTGCTAGAGATTGGACTGAAGCTTTCTTT. Encoded protein: CSARDWTEAFF.

The V and J genes are TRBV4-2 and TRBJ1-2; D might be TRBD1 (5 bases). The CDR3 sequence is 13 residues long. Germline CDR1 LGHNA, CDR2 YNFKEQ. V lost 2 bases and J lost 8, with 12 bases in between. This chain's CDR3 is CASSQIGGEGYTF. Written as DNA, the CDR3 is TGTGCCAGCAGCCAAATCGGAGGGGAAGGCTACACCTTC.

The chain is built from TRBV19 and TRBJ1-2; 9 positions match TRBD1. Unmatched junction bases numbered 6, after V lost 5 bases and J lost 5 bases. This CDR3 spans 14 amino acids. CDR1 LNHDA and CDR2 SQIVND come from the germline V gene (reference sequence). Here the CDR3 DNA reads TGTGCCAGTAGTTTTCCGGGACAGGGTTATGGCTACACCTTC. Amino acids: CASSFPGQGYGYTF.

This sequence joins TRBV15 and TRBJ1-6; possible D gene TRBD1, 6 bases. The CDR3 spans 16 residues. Germline CDR1 LNHNV, CDR2 YYDKDF (reference sequence). V gave up 5 bases and J gave up 0 bases, with 11 bases separating them. Written as DNA, the CDR3 is TGTGCCACCAGCGGAGTACAGGGCTCCTATAATTCACCCCTCCACTTT. Its translation: CATSGVQGSYNSPLHF. The full variable domain, in which reference TRBV15 and TRBJ1-6 provide the parts outside the CDR3, is DAMVIQNPRYQVTQFGKPVTLSCSQTLNHNVMYWYQQKSSQAPKLLFHYYDKDFNNEADTPDNFQSRRPNTSFCFLDIRSPGLGDTAMYLCATSGVQGSYNSPLHFGNGTRLTVT.

This chain connects TRBV4-1 to TRBJ2-5; 10 bases are shared with TRBD2. This CDR3 has 15 residues. From germline, CDR1 is MGHRA and CDR2 YSYEKL. V lost 3 bases, J lost 4 bases, and 5 bases stayed unmatched. Here the CDR3 DNA reads TGCGCCAGCAGCCAGCCACTAGCGGGGTTAGAGACCCAGTACTTC. It specifies CASSQPLAGLETQYF.

In nucleotides, the CDR3 is TGTGCCAGCAGTTTTTTGGGGAACCAAGAGACCCAGTACTTC. It translates to CASSFLGNQETQYF. The chain combines TRBV27 with TRBJ2-5; D gene uncertain. The V and J ends lost 3 bases and 0 bases respectively, with 8 bases between them. The germline V gene has CDR1 MNHEY and CDR2 SMNVEV (reference sequence). The CDR3 is 14 amino acids.

The chain joins TRBV7-8 to TRBJ2-3; D may be TRBD2 (6 bases). V lost 3 bases and J 5 bases, leaving 9 bases between the germline ends. This CDR3 comprises 13 residues. CDR1 and CDR2 from the germline V gene are SGHVS and FQNEAQ. CDR3 protein: CASSFNGGDTQYF. The CDR3 DNA sequence: TGTGCCAGCAGCTTTAACGGGGGAGATACGCAGTATTTT.

The chain carries TRBV10-3 and TRBJ2-7; D unclear. Germline CDR1 and CDR2: ENHRY and SYGVKD. V lost 0 bases and J 6 bases, leaving 3 bases between the germline ends. This CDR3 is 11 amino acids long. CDR3: CAISESGEQYF. CDR3 coding DNA: TGTGCCATCAGTGAGTCCGGCGAGCAGTACTTC.

In its sample, this clone was seen a few times. The CDR3: CASSYSALLYF. The DNA of the CDR3 is TGTGCCAGCAGTTACTCGGCGCTTCTGTACTTC. This chain uses TRBV6-6 with TRBJ2-7; D is uncertain. V was pared by 0 bases and J by 12 bases, with 9 bases between. Germline V CDR1 and CDR2: MNHNY, SVGAGI (reference sequence). There are 11 residues in the CDR3.

This chain connects TRBV5-4 to TRBJ2-7, with 7 bases matching TRBD1. This CDR3 has 13 residues. The J segment lost 9 bases and the V segment lost 4 bases, leaving 10 bases of the junction unmatched. Germline V gene sequence: CDR1 SGHNT, CDR2 YYREEE (reference sequence). In nucleotides, the CDR3 is TGTGCCAGCAGCCACGGTACAGGGGTAGGGCAGTACTTC. Translated, it gives CASSHGTGVGQYF. Full variable domain (missing parts from reference TRBV5-4 and TRBJ2-7): ETGVTQSPTHLIKTRGQQVTLRCSSQSGHNTVSWYQQALGQGPQFIFQYYREEENGRGNFPPRFSGLQFPNYSSELNVNALELDDSALYLCASSHGTGVGQYFGPGTRLTVT.

This chain uses TRBV2 with TRBJ2-3; D is uncertain. The CDR3 is 11 residues long. The V end was cut by 8 bases, the J end by 5 bases, with 8 bases between. Per the germline V gene, CDR1 is SNHLY and CDR2 is FYNNEI. CDR3 coding DNA: TGTGCCAGCCACCTGGGAGATACGCAGTATTTT. Protein product: CASHLGDTQYF.

The chain carries TRBV19 and TRBJ2-1, with a weak D call TRBD2 (7 bases). Trimming stripped 3 bases from V and 5 bases from J, with 14 bases between. Germline assignment: CDR1 LNHDA and CDR2 SQIVND (reference sequence). CDR3 length: 15 amino acids. CDR3 sequence: CASSILGGGHNEQFF. In DNA, the CDR3 is TGTGCCAGTAGTATTCTGGGCGGGGGCCACAATGAGCAGTTCTTC.

The chain joins TRBV2 to TRBJ1-5; no firm D call. The CDR3 is 14 amino acids. With 2 bases removed from V and 3 bases from J, the gap between germline ends came to 8 bases. Germline V lookup: CDR1 SNHLY, CDR2 FYNNEI. This chain's CDR3 is CASSERRFNQPQHF. Here the CDR3 DNA reads TGTGCCAGCAGTGAACGACGTTTCAATCAGCCCCAGCATTTT.

The chain links TRBV10-1 to TRBJ2-1; no clear D gene. The ends were cut back, 3 bases at V and 6 bases at J, with 3 bases in the middle. There are 11 residues in the CDR3. Germline CDR1 WNHNN, CDR2 SYGVQD (reference sequence). This CDR3 reads CASSDSNEQFF. The CDR3 DNA reads TGCGCCAGCAGTGACTCCAATGAGCAGTTCTTC.

This rearrangement joins TRBV5-5 to TRBJ2-7; D gene uncertain. This CDR3 comprises 15 residues. V dropped 3 bases and J dropped 3 bases, with 16 bases sitting between them. The germline gives CDR1 SGHKS, CDR2 YYEKEE (reference sequence). CDR3 nucleotide sequence: TGTGCCAGCAGCTCGAGTGGGTCCCCTTACTACGAGCAGTACTTC. Its translation: CASSSSGSPYYEQYF.